This T cell receptor (beta chain) was sequenced for a study of control samples from healthy donors and cancer patients. Using immunoSEQ multiplex PCR, the repertoire was profiled, and TCRdb retains in-frame clones only, with some absent. The sample consists of 150,000 to 200,000 clones, about 94% of them appearing once. The germline gives CDR1 SGHRS, CDR2 YFSETQ. Trimming left V 0 bases short and J 2 bases short, with 18 bases between. This CDR3 comprises 18 residues. The TCR originated in a woman aged 40-49 years in good health. V is TRBV5-1 and J is TRBJ1-3; D possibly corresponds to TRBD1 (6 bases). Sample: blood. The CDR3: CASSLASGGAKPGNTIYF. The CDR3 DNA is TGCGCCAGCAGCTTGGCCAGTGGGGGGGCCAAGCCTGGAAACACCATATATTTT. The full variable domain, its missing parts supplied by reference TRBV5-1 and TRBJ1-3, is KAGVTQTPRYLIKTRGQQVTLSCSPISGHRSVSWYQQTPGQGLQFLFEYFSETQRNKGNFPGRFSGRQFSNSRSEMNVSTLELGDSALYLCASSLASGGAKPGNTIYFGEGSWLTVV.